This is a list of T cell receptor beta chains from one sample in a study of blood T cell repertoires in COVID-19. Using immunoSEQ multiplex PCR, the repertoire was profiled, and TCRdb retains in-frame clones only, with some absent. The table lists around 250,000 clones, roughly four fifths of them singletons. Sample: peripheral blood. These receptor sequences come from a woman between 18 and 30 years old with acute or convalescent COVID-19. CDR3s include the opening cysteine and the closing phenylalanine or tryptophan. D genes are given only for firm matches. Rows give clone size only sometimes, using once, few, many, or a class for an expanded clone.

D gene	V gene	clone size	J gene	CDR3 DNA	CDR3 protein
TRBD1	TRBV15	NA	TRBJ2-1	TGTGCCACCAGCAGGAAGAGAACCGGGACAGGTCTACCCAATGAGCAGTTCTTC	CATSRKRTGTGLPNEQFF
NA	TRBV11-2	NA	TRBJ1-3	TGTGCCAGCAGCCCTACAGGGAACACCATATATTTT	CASSPTGNTIYF
NA	TRBV6-5	NA	TRBJ1-5	TGTGCCAGCAGTTACCGGGGGGAGCAGCCCCAGCATTTT	CASSYRGEQPQHF
TRBD1	TRBV5-1	NA	TRBJ1-4	TGCGCCAGCAGCTTGACAGGGACAGCCATTAATGAAAAACTGTTTTTT	CASSLTGTAINEKLFF
NA	TRBV19	NA	TRBJ1-5	TGTGCCAGTAGTATAGAGCGGCAGCCCCAGCATTTT	CASSIERQPQHF
TRBD1	TRBV7-3	NA	TRBJ2-2	TGTGCCAGCAGCTTATCGGGACAGGGGAGGTCCGGGGAGCTGTTTTTT	CASSLSGQGRSGELFF
NA	TRBV3-1/TRBV3-2	few	TRBJ1-6	TGTGCCAGCAGCCAAACCGAGGGTTCACCCCTCCACTTT	CASSQTEGSPLHF
TRBD1	TRBV5-5	NA	TRBJ1-1	TGTGCCAGCAGCGATGGAGGGGGCGCGAACACTGAAGCTTTCTTT	CASSDGGGANTEAFF
TRBD2	TRBV11-2	NA	TRBJ2-3	TGTGCCAGCAGCGTGGAGCGGGGTGGGGATACGCAGTATTTT	CASSVERGGDTQYF
TRBD1	TRBV4-1	NA	TRBJ2-3	TGCGCCAGCAGCACCCAGGGACACCGGGACAGGGGCACAGATACGCAGTATTTT	CASSTQGHRDRGTDTQYF
NA	TRBV27	NA	TRBJ1-2	TGTGCCAGCAGTCCCCAGGCTAACTATGGCTACACCTTC	CASSPQANYGYTF
NA	TRBV10-3	NA	TRBJ2-1	TGTGCCATCAGTGAGACTATAGCGGTCTCCTACAATGAGCAGTTCTTC	CAISETIAVSYNEQFF
NA	TRBV7-3	NA	TRBJ2-5	TGTGCCAGCAGTGGGGGAGGACGGGAGACCCAGTACTTC	CASSGGGRETQYF
TRBD2	TRBV7-9	NA	TRBJ2-1	TGTGCCAGCAGCTTAGCAGTGGGACTAGTCCCTTACAATGAGCAGTTCTTC	CASSLAVGLVPYNEQFF
TRBD2	TRBV5-5	NA	TRBJ2-7	TGTGCCAGCAGCCCACTAGCGGGAACTCGCGAGCAGTACTTC	CASSPLAGTREQYF
NA	TRBV19	NA	TRBJ2-7	TGTGCCAGTAGTATAGACCTACAGCTCCCCTACGAGCAGTACTTC	CASSIDLQLPYEQYF
NA	TRBV4-1	once	TRBJ1-1	TGCGCCAGCAGCCATGCGGGGGAGAACACTGAAGCTTTCTTT	CASSHAGENTEAFF
NA	TRBV6-1	NA	TRBJ1-1	TGTGCCAGCAGTGAAGCAGGGGCGAACACTGAAGCTTTCTTT	CASSEAGANTEAFF
TRBD2	TRBV27	NA	TRBJ2-7	TGTGCCAGCAGTTTTAGCGGGACCTTCTACGAGCAGTACTTC	CASSFSGTFYEQYF
NA	TRBV7-3	few	TRBJ2-5	TGTGCCAGCAGCTTATGGGCAGGGAACCAAGAGACCCAGTACTTC	CASSLWAGNQETQYF
NA	TRBV7-9	few	TRBJ2-3	TGTGCCAGCAGCTTAGTCGTGGAGGGAGATACGCAGTATTTT	CASSLVVEGDTQYF
TRBD1	TRBV5-5	NA	TRBJ2-7	TGTGCCAGCAGCGGATGGGGACAGGGGGCCTACGAGCAGTACTTC	CASSGWGQGAYEQYF
NA	TRBV18	NA	TRBJ1-2	TGTGCCAGCTCACCACCCCAAGGGCTAGCTGATCATGGCTACACCTTC	CASSPPQGLADHGYTF
TRBD2	TRBV11-2	NA	TRBJ2-5	TGTGCCAGCAGGAAGGTCAGGGAGGGGGAGACCCAGTACTTC	CASRKVREGETQYF